A single sample is the source of the 27 T cell receptor beta chains below, sequenced in a study of blood T cells in healthy people across ages. A second PCR, run for roughly 7 to 11 cycles, used a sample-barcoded 5' primer plus a J-beta primer mix. TCRdb reprocessed the 5' RACE reads with MiXCR, giving one entry per CDR3 protein. The table has 660,000 or so distinct CDR3 sequences, 58% seen once. Sequenced: blood. These receptors were obtained from a man in his 60s in good health.

The genes are TRBV5-6 and TRBJ2-7; 11 bases are a match to TRBD2. The junction had 10 bases not matched to a gene; V was cut back by 3 bases and J by 2 bases. This CDR3 spans 17 amino acids. CDR1 SGHDT and CDR2 YYEEEE come from the germline V gene. As DNA, the CDR3 is TGTGCCAGCAGCTGGAGGGGACTAGCGGAAGGTACCTACGAGCAGTACGTC. Translated: CASSWRGLAEGTYEQYV.

This clonotype has a handful of counts. The chain recombines TRBV5-5 with TRBJ2-7, with 7 bases that match TRBD2. Germline values: CDR1 SGHKS, CDR2 YYEKEE (reference sequence). The CDR3 covers 15 residues. J was trimmed by 1 base and V by 0 bases; bases with no gene match: 4. The CDR3: CASSLVGLQSYEQYF. In nucleotides, the CDR3 is TGTGCCAGCAGCTTGGTGGGACTACAGTCCTACGAGCAGTACTTC.

Points on this clonotype: The junction and the germline gene differ at one end; a read error may be behind it. The chain recombines TRBV10-3 with TRBJ2-7; D not resolved. CDR1 is ENHRY, CDR2 SYGVKD, per germline. The CDR3 totals 15 residues. The CDR3: CASSSDRVSWYEQYF. The CDR3, as DNA: TGTGCCAGCAGTTCCGACCGCGTTAGTTGGTACGAGCAGTACTTC.

The chain combines TRBV3-1 with TRBJ1-1; D unresolved. The germline V gene has CDR1 LGHDT and CDR2 YNNKEL (reference sequence). Trimming shortened V by 5 bases and J by 4 bases, and 11 bases separated the two germline ends. This CDR3 spans 13 amino acids. The CDR3 nucleotides are TGTGCCAGCAGCAGCGCGCGGGGCACTGAAGCTTTCTTT. As protein: CASSSARGTEAFF.

The chain is built from TRBV7-2 and TRBJ1-1, with a tentative D call TRBD1 (5 bases). Germline CDR1 SGHTA, CDR2 FQGNSA. The CDR3 spans 13 residues. Trimming took off 7 bases at V and 1 base at J, with 10 bases between the two ends. The CDR3 reads CASTGRTNTEAFF. The CDR3 coding sequence is TGTGCCAGCACGGGACGTACGAACACTGAAGCTTTCTTT.

This rearrangement joins TRBV12-3 or TRBV12-4 to TRBJ2-1; unclear D gene. Trimming removed 6 bases from V and 9 bases from J, with 12 bases in between. CDR3 length: 12 residues. In DNA form, the CDR3 reads TGTGCCAGCAGAACCACACCGTCTGAGCAGTTCTTC. Amino acids: CASRTTPSEQFF.

The CDR3 coding sequence is TGTGCCAGCAGCGAAGTTGGGGGGGGCTCCCACTACGAGCAGTACTTC. Translating gives CASSEVGGGSHYEQYF. The chain is built from TRBV4-2 and TRBJ2-5; perhaps TRBD2 as D (7 bases). Matching the DNA end better, TRBJ2-7 makes the J call doubtful. The CDR3 has 16 amino acids. CDR1 LGHNA and CDR2 YNFKEQ come from the germline V gene.

V is TRBV7-2 and J is TRBJ2-5; possible D gene TRBD2, 6 bases. The germline V and J ends were trimmed by 0 bases and 5 bases, with 10 bases remaining between them. Germline V gives CDR1 SGHTA, CDR2 FQGNSA. CDR3 length equals 14 residues. CDR3: CASSLAIAEETQYF. In nucleotides, the CDR3 is TGTGCCAGCAGCTTAGCCATAGCGGAGGAGACCCAGTACTTC.

At least ten counts were recorded for this clonotype. The rearrangement joins TRBV4-2 to TRBJ2-2; 7 nucleotides align to TRBD2. The CDR3 spans 16 residues. Trimming at V came to 1 base and at J to 7 bases, leaving 9 bases not matched to a gene. CDR1 is LGHNA, CDR2 YNFKEQ, per germline. The CDR3 DNA follows: TGTGCCAGCAGCCAAGGAGCGGGGAGAACGGGCGGGGAGCTGTTTTTT. Translated, it gives CASSQGAGRTGGELFF.

This clonotype was counted once. This sequence joins TRBV20-1 and TRBJ1-6; 7 positions match TRBD1. From germline, CDR1 is DFQATT and CDR2 SNEGSKA (reference sequence). V was clipped by 1 base and J by 0 bases; unmatched bases: 6. CDR3 size: 17 residues. CDR3 protein: CSARGETGSSYNSPLHF. As DNA, the CDR3 is TGCAGTGCTAGAGGAGAGACAGGGAGCTCCTATAATTCACCCCTCCACTTT.

The chain carries TRBV4-1 and TRBJ2-3, with TRBD1 as a possible D gene (6 bases). The CDR3 is 15 amino acids. Germline CDR1 is MGHRA and CDR2 is YSYEKL. V gave up 1 base and J gave up 4 bases, with 12 bases separating them. The CDR3 DNA reads as TGCGCCAGCAGCCAAGCTTCAGGGGACGCAGATACGCAGTATTTT. It codes for CASSQASGDADTQYF.

In this sample, this clonotype turned up a few times. The chain carries TRBV12-3 or TRBV12-4 and TRBJ2-3, with a weak D call TRBD2 (5 bases). This CDR3 spans 13 amino acids. The ends were cut back, 6 bases at V and 1 base at J, with 8 bases in the middle. The CDR3 region has the DNA TGTGCCAGCAGGGCTAGCCGCACAGATACGCAGTATTTT. Its translation is CASRASRTDTQYF.

V gene TRBV20-1 combines with J gene TRBJ2-1; the match to TRBD2 covers 7 bases. Per germline, CDR1 DFQATT and CDR2 SNEGSKA (reference sequence). The CDR3 is 12 amino acids. CDR3 bases: TGCAGCAAGCGGGGACCCTACAATGAGCAGTTCTTC. Protein sequence: CSKRGPYNEQFF.

Turning to this clonotype: This clone may be a read error of a much larger clone one base away. The chain couples TRBV7-2 to TRBJ2-5; D is possibly TRBD2 (5 bases). Trimming removed 4 bases at V and 11 bases at J, with 20 bases between. This CDR3 spans 14 amino acids. Germline-derived CDR1 and CDR2 are SGHTA and FQGNSA. CDR3 residues: CASSSAGLGNEQYF. The DNA for the CDR3 is TGTGCCAGCAGCTCAGCCGGACTCGGTAATGAGCAGTACTTC.

This clonotype was counted only a few times. The V and J genes are TRBV6-5 and TRBJ1-2; D remains ambiguous. This CDR3 comprises 13 residues. Germline V gene data show CDR1 as MNHEY and CDR2 as SVGAGI. V was pared by 0 bases and J by 5 bases, with 7 bases between. CDR3 residues: CASSYSRGYGYTF. CDR3 nucleotide sequence: TGTGCCAGCAGTTACTCGAGAGGGTATGGCTACACCTTC.

This clonotype was seen at least ten times. The gene calls are TRBV4-2 and TRBJ2-5, with 8 nucleotides matching TRBD2. V shed 4 bases and J 5 bases; nucleotides not matched to a gene: 9. CDR3 length: 15 amino acids. Germline CDR1 LGHNA, CDR2 YNFKEQ. In DNA, the CDR3 is TGTGCCAGCAGCCCACGGACTAGCAGTGGGGAGACCCAGTACTTC. This sequence encodes CASSPRTSSGETQYF.

V is TRBV12-3 or TRBV12-4 and J is TRBJ1-6, with 7 nucleotides matching TRBD1. There are 19 residues in the CDR3. Unmatched junction bases numbered 13, after V lost 0 bases and J lost 5 bases. CDR3 bases: TGTGCCAGCAGTTTAGCCGGACGAGGGGGCGAGTTTGATAATTCACCCCTCCACTTT. It yields the protein CASSLAGRGGEFDNSPLHF.

This chain uses TRBV28 with TRBJ2-1; the D is unclear. The V end lost 1 base, the J end lost 3 bases, and 4 bases lay between the germline ends. Germline values: CDR1 MDHEN, CDR2 SYDVKM. This CDR3 is 13 amino acids long. The CDR3 protein is CASSLYVYNEQFF. DNA of the CDR3: TGTGCCAGCAGTTTATACGTCTACAATGAGCAGTTCTTC.

The chain couples TRBV12-3 or TRBV12-4 to TRBJ2-1; 10 bases agree with TRBD2. After removal of 6 bases from V and 3 bases from J, the junction contained 11 bases not matched to a gene. The CDR3 extends over 17 amino acids. Here the CDR3 DNA reads TGTGCCAGCAGACCAATCGTAGCGGGGGGCCTCTACAATGAGCAGTTCTTC. Encoded protein: CASRPIVAGGLYNEQFF.

The gene calls are TRBV29-1 and TRBJ1-1; D is unresolved. Germline V CDR1 and CDR2: SQVTM, ANQGSEA. V was cut by 6 bases and J by 7 bases, with 18 bases left in between. This CDR3 is 13 amino acids long. The CDR3 reads CSVRAGESREAFF. CDR3 nucleotide sequence: TGCAGCGTACGCGCTGGGGAAAGCCGTGAAGCTTTCTTT.

This clonotype was recorded once. J is TRBJ2-1 and V is TRBV20-1; TRBD1 matches 9 bases. Unmatched junction bases numbered 8, after V lost 2 bases and J lost 6 bases. CDR3 length: 15 amino acids. The germline V gene encodes CDR1 DFQATT and CDR2 SNEGSKA (reference sequence). CDR3 amino acids: CSARSGQGSGNEQFF. CDR3 coding DNA: TGCAGTGCTAGATCCGGACAGGGGTCCGGCAATGAGCAGTTCTTC.

This clonotype showed up just once. The J gene is TRBJ2-7, the V gene TRBV29-1; TRBD1 might be the D (5 bases). TRBJ2-5 matches the DNA end more closely, so the J call is doubtful. Germline CDR1 SQVTM, CDR2 ANQGSEA. The CDR3 runs 13 residues. The CDR3: CSVEKGWKETQYF. CDR3 coding DNA: TGCAGCGTGGAAAAGGGGTGGAAAGAGACCCAGTACTTC.

The chain combines TRBV4-2 with TRBJ2-5, with D possibly being TRBD1 (5 bases). Near its end, the DNA agrees better with TRBJ2-7, so the J call may be wrong. CDR3 length equals 15 residues. The germline gives CDR1 LGHNA, CDR2 YNFKEQ. The CDR3 here is CASSQDLDRAYEQYF. In DNA, the CDR3 is TGTGCCAGCAGCCAAGATTTAGACAGAGCCTACGAGCAGTACTTC.

This clonotype was seen only once. The chain recombines TRBV19 with TRBJ1-1, with TRBD1 matching over 8 bases. From germline, CDR1 is LNHDA and CDR2 SQIVND (reference sequence). The length of the CDR3 is 15 residues. V shed 5 bases, J shed 6 bases, and the junction held 11 bases outside the gene matches. CDR3 region: CASSLYQGAGAEAFF. CDR3 sequence (DNA): TGTGCCAGTAGTCTCTATCAGGGGGCGGGCGCTGAAGCTTTCTTT.

This clonotype was observed a handful of times. This chain joins TRBV14 and TRBJ2-1; possible D gene TRBD2, 5 bases. V lost 0 bases to trimming and J lost 12 bases, with 9 bases between them. Looked up from germline, CDR1 is SGHDN and CDR2 is FVKESK. The CDR3 runs 12 residues. The CDR3 here is CASSQDQGRQFF. The CDR3 coding sequence is TGTGCCAGCAGCCAAGATCAAGGGAGGCAGTTCTTC.

This clonotype has only a few counts. V is TRBV7-2 and J is TRBJ1-2; tentative D call: TRBD1 (5 bases). From germline, CDR1 is SGHTA and CDR2 FQGNSA. This CDR3 region has 15 residues. Trimming removed 0 bases at V and 4 bases at J, with 12 bases between. The DNA for the CDR3 is TGTGCCAGCAGCTTAGCGAGTGGTCAGGGCTATGGCTACACCTTC. Translating gives CASSLASGQGYGYTF.

This chain joins TRBV18 and TRBJ1-1; D perhaps matches TRBD1 (5 bases). This CDR3 is built from 12 residues. The V end was cut by 6 bases, the J end by 8 bases, with 13 bases between. CDR1 is KGHSH and CDR2 is LQKENI in the germline V gene. The CDR3 region is CASSTYRTEAFF. The CDR3 DNA reads as TGTGCCAGCTCGACATACAGGACCGAAGCTTTCTTT.